The 22 T cell receptor beta chains reported below all come from one sample, sequenced in a study of T cell clonality in common variable immunodeficiency. General study results and limits: Reportedly, TCR beta sequences from common variable immunodeficiency showed fewer deletions and N-nucleotide insertions.

No antigen has been identified for these receptors. The repertoire was sequenced with immunoSEQ multiplex PCR; TCRdb's copy has only in-frame clones and lacks some. Recorded here are approximately 30,000 clones, none singletons. The sequenced sample consisted of peripheral blood mononuclear cells. These receptors all stem from a human donor with common variable immunodeficiency.

By share of the sample, this clone is medium-sized. The sequenced part of the CDR3 DNA is TGTGCCAGCTCACCCGGACAAGGGAAGGATTCACCC. This sequence encodes CASSPGQGKDSP. The whole CDR3 sequence is CASSPGQGKDSPLHF. The chain carries TRBV18 and TRBJ1-6; D possibly corresponds to TRBD1 (5 bases). The sequence runs out 3 residues before the end of the CDR3; the remainder is reconstructed from the germline J gene. The CDR3 runs 15 residues. CDR1 is KGHSH and CDR2 is LQKENI in the germline V gene. The germline V and J ends were trimmed by 3 bases and 8 bases, with 14 bases remaining between them.

This clone showed up many times. Read coverage stops 3 residues before the CDR3 terminus; the germline J gene supplies the remainder. The genes are TRBV28 and TRBJ2-3, with D maybe TRBD2 (5 bases). The germline gives CDR1 MDHEN, CDR2 SYDVKM. V shed 6 bases and J shed 2 bases, with 12 bases lying between them. The length of the CDR3 is 14 residues. The DNA read from the CDR3 is TGTGCCAGCAGACTCGGGGTAAACACAGATACG. It encodes CASRLGVNTDT. The entire CDR3 reads CASRLGVNTDTQYF.

There are many counts of this clone. The read gets to within 3 residues of the CDR3 end, and the germline J gene fills in the rest. The rearrangement joins TRBV11-3 to TRBJ1-4, with 7 nucleotides matching TRBD1. J lost 8 bases, V lost 5 bases, and 11 bases had no gene match. Germline V gives CDR1 SGHNT, CDR2 YENEEA. This CDR3 has 15 residues. The DNA read from the CDR3 is TGTGCCAGCAGCATCGGGACAGTGGTGGAGGAAAAA. The encoded protein is CASSIGTVVEEK. The full CDR3 protein is CASSIGTVVEEKLFF. The complete variable domain, with remaining parts taken from reference TRBV11-3 and TRBJ1-4, reads EAGVVQSPRYKIIEKKQPVAFWCNPISGHNTLYWYLQNLGQGPELLIRYENEEAVDDSQLPKDRFSAERLKGVDSTLKIQPAELGDSAVYLCASSIGTVVEEKLFFGSGTQLSVL.

This clone counts as medium-sized. The read terminates 3 residues before the CDR3 end, so the remaining end is supplied by the germline J gene. The gene calls are TRBV30 and TRBJ1-1; D is unclear. The CDR3 sequence is 11 residues long. Deletions cut 0 bases from V and 5 bases from J, with 4 bases between. Germline CDR1 reads GTSNPN; CDR2 reads SVGIG (reference sequence). CDR3 bases read: TGTGCCTGGAGTGTACATACTGAA. It yields the protein CAWSVHTE. The complete CDR3 reads CAWSVHTEAFF.

This clone was observed a few times. The read gets to within 3 residues of the CDR3 end, and the germline J gene fills in the rest. The chain links TRBV5-1 to TRBJ2-7, with 10 bases fitting TRBD2. This CDR3 is built from 14 residues. CDR1 and CDR2 from the germline V gene are SGHRS and YFSETQ. V lost 6 bases and J lost 4; bases outside the gene matches: 7. CDR3 DNA (partial): TGCGCCAGCAAAGTTTCTAGCGGGAGTTACGAG. Protein sequence: CASKVSSGSYE. In full, the CDR3 is CASKVSSGSYEQYF.

To note about this clone: Read data end 3 residues before the CDR3 end; the end is taken from the germline J gene. The J gene is TRBJ2-7, the V gene TRBV20-1; the D is unclear. Germline values: CDR1 DFQATT, CDR2 SNEGSKA (reference sequence). Trimming left V 3 bases short and J 5 bases short, with 11 bases between. The CDR3 length is 12 residues. CDR3 residues: CSARRVGNEQYF. The part of the CDR3 DNA that was read is TGCAGTGCTAGGAGAGTTGGCAACGAG.

The table lists this clone with many counts. CDR3 DNA, as far as it was read: TGTGCCAGCAGTTTATCGGGACAGGGGACCTACGAG. This encodes CASSLSGQGTYE. The whole CDR3 sequence reads CASSLSGQGTYEQYF. The chain couples TRBV27 to TRBJ2-7; 10 bases are shared with TRBD1. Read data end 3 residues before the CDR3 end; the end is taken from the germline J gene. Germline V CDR1 and CDR2: MNHEY, SMNVEV (reference sequence). CDR3 length: 15 amino acids. The V gene end was trimmed by 0 bases and the J gene end by 2 bases; junction bases not matched to a gene: 1.

As regards this clone: Read coverage stops 3 residues before the CDR3 terminus; the germline J gene supplies the remainder. The V gene is TRBV7-2, the J gene TRBJ2-7; perhaps TRBD1 as D (5 bases). The germline gives CDR1 SGHTA, CDR2 FQGNSA. V was trimmed by 0 bases and J by 2 bases, leaving 8 bases between them. The CDR3 contains 14 residues. CDR3 sequence reads: CASSLAQGTYEQYF. The DNA read from the CDR3 is TGTGCCAGCAGCTTAGCGCAGGGAACCTACGAG.

This clone was seen ten or more times. The missing CDR3 end, 3 residues past where the read stops, is filled in from the germline J gene. V is TRBV5-6 and J is TRBJ1-1; maybe TRBD1 (6 bases). The CDR3 has 15 residues. V dropped 3 bases and J dropped 1 base, with 13 bases sitting between them. Germline V gene lookup returns CDR1 SGHDT and CDR2 YYEEEE. The CDR3 protein is CASSYPEQGNTEAFF. The DNA read from the CDR3 is TGTGCCAGCAGCTATCCTGAACAGGGGAACACTGAA.

This clone came up many times. Coverage ceases 3 residues before the CDR3 finishes, and the germline J gene fills in the end. This rearrangement joins TRBV13 to TRBJ2-1, with 7 nucleotides matching TRBD2. The J segment lost 0 bases and the V segment lost 0 bases, leaving 2 bases of the junction unmatched. The CDR3 is made up of 16 amino acids. Germline V gene sequence: CDR1 PRHDT, CDR2 FYEKMQ (reference sequence). CDR3 amino acids: CASSLGRGSSYNEQFF. CDR3 DNA, as far as it was read: TGTGCCAGCAGCTTAGGCCGCGGGAGCTCCTACAATGAG.

Remarks on this clone: The read terminates 3 residues ahead of where the CDR3 ends, so the germline J gene completes it. This chain joins TRBV6-2 or TRBV6-3 and TRBJ2-7, with 7 bases identical to TRBD1. CDR3 length: 13 amino acids. Germline V lookup: CDR1 MNHEY, CDR2 SVGEGT. The V gene end was trimmed by 8 bases and the J gene end by 3 bases; junction bases not matched to a gene: 7. The CDR3 bases that were read are TGTGCCAGCGGGAAGGACAGGCTCTACGAG. It encodes CASGKDRLYE. The full CDR3 protein is CASGKDRLYEQYF.

This clone has more than one count but fewer than ten. The read falls 3 residues short of the CDR3 end, and the missing part is taken from the germline J gene. This chain joins TRBV7-6 and TRBJ2-1, with 8 bases identical to TRBD1. The CDR3 totals 13 residues. V trimming: 8 bases; J trimming: 9 bases; junction bases outside the gene matches: 9. Germline CDR1 is SGHVS and CDR2 is FNYEAQ. CDR3: CASGGQGAGEQFF. The sequenced part of the CDR3 DNA is TGTGCCAGCGGGGGGCAGGGGGCGGGTGAG.

With regard to this clone: The read ends 3 residues early relative to the CDR3; the germline J gene fills the gap. The gene calls are TRBV20-1 and TRBJ2-5; D possibly corresponds to TRBD1 (5 bases). The CDR3 runs 14 residues. V was pared by 3 bases and J by 4 bases, with 15 bases between. CDR1 and CDR2 (germline): DFQATT, SNEGSKA (reference sequence). CDR3 loop: CSASSQGARETQYF. CDR3 bases read: TGCAGTGCTAGTAGCCAGGGTGCGCGAGAGACC.

This clone was counted at least ten times. The read terminates 3 residues before the CDR3 end, so the remaining end is supplied by the germline J gene. The rearrangement uses TRBV7-8 and TRBJ2-7; TRBD2 matches at 10 bases. The length of the CDR3 is 17 residues. Trimming took 1 base from V and 2 from J; bases not matched to a gene: 8. Looked up from germline, CDR1 is SGHVS and CDR2 is FQNEAQ. The DNA read from the CDR3 is TGTGCCAGCAGCTTAGGGGCTAGCGGGAGTTATCCCTACGAG. Encoded protein: CASSLGASGSYPYE. In full, the CDR3 reads CASSLGASGSYPYEQYF.

This clone showed up just a few times. The CDR3 bases that were read are TGTGCCAGCAGTGAGGTAGGGGGTAGGTCCTACGAG. This sequence encodes CASSEVGGRSYE. The CDR3, in full, reads CASSEVGGRSYEQYF. The V gene is TRBV2, the J gene TRBJ2-7, with D maybe TRBD1 (6 bases). The read finishes 3 residues shy of the CDR3 end, and the germline J gene is used to complete it. CDR1 and CDR2 (germline): SNHLY, FYNNEI. CDR3 length: 15 amino acids. Trimming shortened V by 3 bases and J by 1 base, and 13 bases separated the two germline ends.

This clone has a count of ten or more. The CDR3 here is CASSLGRGSSQPQHF. CDR3 DNA (partial): TGTGCCAGCAGCTTGGGAAGGGGGTCAAGTCAGCCC. The rearrangement joins TRBV7-2 to TRBJ1-5, with D perhaps TRBD1 (6 bases). The observed sequence ends 3 residues before the CDR3 terminus, with the missing tail filled in from the germline J gene. V was clipped by 3 bases and J by 6 bases, with 15 bases between them. The CDR3 extends over 15 amino acids. Germline V gene lookup returns CDR1 SGHTA and CDR2 FQGNSA. The full variable domain, in which reference TRBV7-2 and TRBJ1-5 provide the parts outside the CDR3, is GAGVSQSPSNKVTEKGKDVELRCDPISGHTALYWYRQSLGQGLEFLIYFQGNSAPDKSGLPSDRFSAERTGGSVSTLTIQRTQQEDSAVYLCASSLGRGSSQPQHFGDGTRLSIL.

This clone rates as medium-sized (0.01 to 0.1%). At one boundary the junction diverges from the germline segment, which might be a read error. The read is 3 residues too short to cover the CDR3 end, so that end is filled in from the germline J gene. The chain employs TRBV20-1 and TRBJ2-1; D gene uncertain. This CDR3 is built from 11 residues. In germline, CDR1 is DFQATT, CDR2 SNEGSKA (reference sequence). CDR3 sequence reads: CSALSDNEQFF. CDR3 bases read: TGCAGTGCCCTCTCCGACAATGAG.

In this sample, this clone turned up many times. The sequenced fragment ends 3 residues before the CDR3 boundary, so the rest is inferred from the germline J gene. The V gene is TRBV29-1, the J gene TRBJ1-3; D perhaps matches TRBD1 (5 bases). Germline V gene lookup returns CDR1 SQVTM and CDR2 ANQGSEA. CDR3 length: 13 amino acids. V lost 7 bases and J 2 bases, leaving 12 bases between the germline ends. The CDR3 bases that were read are TGCAGCGCGGGAGGGGAGGCTGGAAACACC. It codes for CSAGGEAGNT. The complete CDR3 reads CSAGGEAGNTIYF.

Details on this clone: The read terminates 3 residues ahead of where the CDR3 ends, so the germline J gene completes it. The chain joins TRBV11-3 to TRBJ2-7, with D possibly matching TRBD2 (6 bases). Trimming pared 3 bases from V and 5 bases from J, leaving 14 bases between. The length of the CDR3 is 14 residues. Germline CDR1 reads SGHNT; CDR2 reads YENEEA. The CDR3 DNA, read in part, is TGTGCCAGCAGCTTGGACGGCAGGGAGGACGAG. Encoded protein: CASSLDGREDE. The full CDR3 protein reads CASSLDGREDEQYF. The whole variable domain, filled in from reference TRBV11-3 and TRBJ2-7, reads EAGVVQSPRYKIIEKKQPVAFWCNPISGHNTLYWYLQNLGQGPELLIRYENEEAVDDSQLPKDRFSAERLKGVDSTLKIQPAELGDSAVYLCASSLDGREDEQYFGPGTRLTVT.

This clone was seen a handful of times. The DNA ends 3 residues before the CDR3 does, and the rest of the CDR3 is filled in from the germline J gene. The chain combines TRBV23-1 with TRBJ2-7; 8 nucleotides line up with TRBD1. TRBV23-1 is an ORF, with its function uncertain. The CDR3 spans 17 residues. V was pared by 6 bases and J by 0 bases, with 13 bases of the junction left unmatched. The CDR3 DNA, read in part, is TGCGCCAGCAGCTTGATTCCGGGACAGGACCACTCCTACGAG. This translates into CASSLIPGQDHSYE. The entire CDR3 protein reads CASSLIPGQDHSYEQYF.

This clone was seen more than once but under ten times. The observed sequence ends 3 residues before the CDR3 terminus, with the missing tail filled in from the germline J gene. The chain joins TRBV19 to TRBJ1-1; D might be TRBD1 (5 bases). Germline values: CDR1 LNHDA, CDR2 SQIVND (reference sequence). V lost 6 bases and J lost 4, with 15 bases in between. This CDR3 comprises 14 residues. The CDR3 DNA, read in part, is TGTGCCAGTAGAACCTCGGGGGTCGGCACTGAA. This translates into CASRTSGVGTE. The full CDR3 protein is CASRTSGVGTEAFF.

This clone was recorded many times. The CDR3 is cut off 3 residues early in the read; its end comes from the germline J gene. The V call is TRBV7-9, the J call TRBJ2-7, with TRBD1 matching over 7 bases. The CDR3 totals 15 residues. The germline V gene encodes CDR1 SEHNR and CDR2 FQNEAQ (reference sequence). J gave up 1 base and V 5 bases, and 8 bases lay outside the gene matches. CDR3 loop: CASSRIQGRSYEQYF. Incomplete CDR3 DNA: TGTGCCAGCAGCAGGATACAGGGGCGGTCCTACGAG.